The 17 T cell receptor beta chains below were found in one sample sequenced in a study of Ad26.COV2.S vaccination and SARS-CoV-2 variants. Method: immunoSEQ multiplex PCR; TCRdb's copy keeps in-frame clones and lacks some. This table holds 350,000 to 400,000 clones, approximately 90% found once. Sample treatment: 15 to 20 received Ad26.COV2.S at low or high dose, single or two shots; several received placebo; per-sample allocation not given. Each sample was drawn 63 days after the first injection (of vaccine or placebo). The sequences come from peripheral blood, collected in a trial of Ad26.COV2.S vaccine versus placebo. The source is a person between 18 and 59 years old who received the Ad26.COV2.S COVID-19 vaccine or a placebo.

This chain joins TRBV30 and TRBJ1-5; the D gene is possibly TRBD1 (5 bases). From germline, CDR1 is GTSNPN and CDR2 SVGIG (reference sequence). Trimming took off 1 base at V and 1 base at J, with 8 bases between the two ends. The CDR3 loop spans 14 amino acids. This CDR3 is CAWSAGLSNQPQHF. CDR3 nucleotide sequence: TGTGCCTGGAGTGCAGGGCTAAGCAATCAGCCCCAGCATTTT.

CDR3 bases: TGTGCCAGCAGTGAAGTGGGGGGAGGGGGCGCCGGATCCCAGCATTTT. This encodes CASSEVGGGGAGSQHF. V and J are TRBV6-1 and TRBJ1-5, with 7 positions matching TRBD1. This CDR3 spans 16 amino acids. From germline, CDR1 is MNHNS and CDR2 SASEGT. With V trimmed by 1 base and J by 11 bases, 14 bases remained unmatched.

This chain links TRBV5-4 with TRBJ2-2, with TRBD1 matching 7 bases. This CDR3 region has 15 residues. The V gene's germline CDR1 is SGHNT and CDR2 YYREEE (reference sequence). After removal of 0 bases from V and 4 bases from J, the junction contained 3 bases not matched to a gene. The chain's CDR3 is CASSLVGQSTGELFF. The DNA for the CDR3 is TGTGCCAGCAGCTTGGTGGGACAGAGCACCGGGGAGCTGTTTTTT.

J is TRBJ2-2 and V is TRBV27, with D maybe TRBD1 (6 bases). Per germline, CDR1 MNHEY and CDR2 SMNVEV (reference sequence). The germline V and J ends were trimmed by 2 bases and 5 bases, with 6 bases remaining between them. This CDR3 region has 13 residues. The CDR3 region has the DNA TGTGCCAGCAGTTTACAGGGGACCGGGGAGCTGTTTTTT. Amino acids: CASSLQGTGELFF.

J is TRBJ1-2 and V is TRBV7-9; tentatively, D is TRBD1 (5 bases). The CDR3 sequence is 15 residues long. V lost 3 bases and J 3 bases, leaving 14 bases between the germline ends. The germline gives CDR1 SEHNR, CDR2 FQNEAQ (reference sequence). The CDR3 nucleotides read TGTGCCAGCAGCTTCTTCGTCGGCAGGGACTATGGCTACACCTTC. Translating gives CASSFFVGRDYGYTF.

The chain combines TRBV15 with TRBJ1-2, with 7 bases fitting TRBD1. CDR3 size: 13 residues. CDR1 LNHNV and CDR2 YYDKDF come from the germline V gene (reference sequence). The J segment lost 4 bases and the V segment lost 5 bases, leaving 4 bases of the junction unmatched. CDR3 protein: CATSLRTGYGYTF. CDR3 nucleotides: TGTGCCACCAGCCTTAGGACAGGCTATGGCTACACCTTC.

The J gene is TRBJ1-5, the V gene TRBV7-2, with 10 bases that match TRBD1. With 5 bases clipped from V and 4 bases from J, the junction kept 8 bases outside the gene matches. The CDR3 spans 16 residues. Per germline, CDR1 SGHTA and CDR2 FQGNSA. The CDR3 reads CASSDRDRGANQPQHF. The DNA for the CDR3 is TGTGCCAGCAGCGATAGGGACAGGGGCGCAAATCAGCCCCAGCATTTT. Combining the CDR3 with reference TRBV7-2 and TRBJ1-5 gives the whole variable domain GAGVSQSPSNKVTEKGKDVELRCDPISGHTALYWYRQSLGQGLEFLIYFQGNSAPDKSGLPSDRFSAERTGGSVSTLTIQRTQQEDSAVYLCASSDRDRGANQPQHFGDGTRLSIL.

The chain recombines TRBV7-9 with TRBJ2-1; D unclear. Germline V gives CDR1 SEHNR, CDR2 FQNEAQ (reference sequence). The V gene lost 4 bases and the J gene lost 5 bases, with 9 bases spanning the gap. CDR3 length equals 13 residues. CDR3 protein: CASSSPFNNEQFF. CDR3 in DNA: TGTGCCAGCAGCTCCCCCTTCAACAATGAGCAGTTCTTC.

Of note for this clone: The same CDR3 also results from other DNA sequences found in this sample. CDR3: CASSLGYGYTF. The DNA of the CDR3 is TGTGCCAGCAGTTTGGGGTATGGCTACACCTTC. The rearrangement uses TRBV12-3 or TRBV12-4 and TRBJ1-2; D uncertain. V shed 3 bases and J shed 5 bases, with 4 bases lying between them. The CDR3 contains 11 residues.

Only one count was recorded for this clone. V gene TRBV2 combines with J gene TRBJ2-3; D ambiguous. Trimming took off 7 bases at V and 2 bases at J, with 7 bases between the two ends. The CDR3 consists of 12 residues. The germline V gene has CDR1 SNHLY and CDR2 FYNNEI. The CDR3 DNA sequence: TGTGCCAGCACCCCCATCACAGATACGCAGTATTTT. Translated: CASTPITDTQYF. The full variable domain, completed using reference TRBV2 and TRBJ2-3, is EPEVTQTPSHQVTQMGQEVILRCVPISNHLYFYWYRQILGQKVEFLVSFYNNEISEKSEIFDDQFSVERPDGSNFTLKIRSTKLEDSAMYFCASTPITDTQYFGPGTRLTVL.

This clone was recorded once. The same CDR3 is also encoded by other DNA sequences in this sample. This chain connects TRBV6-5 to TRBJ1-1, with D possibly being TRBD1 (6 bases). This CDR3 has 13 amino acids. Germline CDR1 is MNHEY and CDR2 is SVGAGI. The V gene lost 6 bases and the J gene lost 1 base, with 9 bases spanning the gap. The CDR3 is CASRRQENTEAFF. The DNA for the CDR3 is TGTGCCAGCAGACGACAGGAGAACACTGAAGCTTTCTTT.

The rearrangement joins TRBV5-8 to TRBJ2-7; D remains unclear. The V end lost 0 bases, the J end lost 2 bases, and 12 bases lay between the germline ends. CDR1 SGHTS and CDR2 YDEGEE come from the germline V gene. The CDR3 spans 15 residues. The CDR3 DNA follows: TGTGCCAGCAGCTTGGAGCTTATTCCCGCCTACGAGCAGTACTTC. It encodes CASSLELIPAYEQYF.

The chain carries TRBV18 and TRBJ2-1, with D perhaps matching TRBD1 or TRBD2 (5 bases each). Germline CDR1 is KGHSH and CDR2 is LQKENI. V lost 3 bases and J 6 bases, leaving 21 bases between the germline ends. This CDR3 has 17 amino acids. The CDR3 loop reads CASSPILLRDEGNEQFF. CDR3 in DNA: TGTGCCAGCTCACCTATACTCCTTCGGGACGAGGGCAATGAGCAGTTCTTC.

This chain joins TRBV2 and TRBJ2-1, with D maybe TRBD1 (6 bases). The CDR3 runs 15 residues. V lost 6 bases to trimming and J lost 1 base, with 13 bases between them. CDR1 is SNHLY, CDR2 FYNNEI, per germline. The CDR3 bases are TGTGCCAGCAGCTCCCAGGGGAGTTCCTACAATGAGCAGTTCTTC. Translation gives CASSSQGSSYNEQFF.

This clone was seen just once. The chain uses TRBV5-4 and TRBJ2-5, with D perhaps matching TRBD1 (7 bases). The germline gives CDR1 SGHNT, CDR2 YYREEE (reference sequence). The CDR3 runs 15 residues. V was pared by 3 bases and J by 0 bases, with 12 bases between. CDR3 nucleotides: TGTGCCAGCAGCTCGTCAGGGGGGAACCAAGAGACCCAGTACTTC. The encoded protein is CASSSSGGNQETQYF.

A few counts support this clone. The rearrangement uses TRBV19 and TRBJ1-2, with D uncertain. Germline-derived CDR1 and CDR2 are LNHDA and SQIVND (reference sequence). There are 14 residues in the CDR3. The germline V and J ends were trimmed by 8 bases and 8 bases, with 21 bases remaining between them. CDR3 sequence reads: CASSAGSEPRGYTF. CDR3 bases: TGTGCCAGTTCCGCGGGATCAGAACCGCGGGGCTACACCTTC.

In DNA form, the CDR3 reads TGTGCCGCCAACTACAGGGATCGAGATACGCAGTATTTT. The encoded protein is CAANYRDRDTQYF. J is TRBJ2-3 and V is TRBV10-3; D may be TRBD1 (6 bases). There are 13 residues in the CDR3. The germline gives CDR1 ENHRY, CDR2 SYGVKD. With 11 bases removed from V and 5 bases from J, the gap between germline ends came to 17 bases.